The 5 T cell receptor beta chains reported below all come from one sample, sequenced in a study of OX40 agonist ivuxolimab in advanced cancers. Sequencing was performed with immunoSEQ multiplex PCR; in TCRdb, only in-frame clones are kept and a portion is missing. This table has about 16,000 clones, roughly four fifths appearing once. Specimen: CD4+ or CD8+ T cells sorted from blood, collected in a trial of the OX40 agonist ivuxolimab. The receptors come from an adult with an advanced solid tumor such as melanoma, head and neck, liver or kidney cancer.

This clone was seen repeatedly, ten times or more. The V gene is TRBV9, the J gene TRBJ2-5, with 15 bases identical to TRBD2. This CDR3 has 16 amino acids. Trimming removed 3 bases from V and 4 bases from J; junction bases left unmatched: 4. Germline V CDR1 and CDR2: SGDLS, YYNGEE. As DNA, the CDR3 is TGTGCCAGCAGCGAGGGGACTAGCGGGGGGTTAGAGACCCAGTACTTC. Amino acids: CASSEGTSGGLETQYF. The entire variable domain, with the rest obtained from reference TRBV9 and TRBJ2-5, is as follows: DSGVTQTPKHLITATGQRVTLRCSPRSGDLSVYWYQQSLDQGLQFLIQYYNGEERAKGNILERFSAQQFPDLHSELNLSSLELGDSALYFCASSEGTSGGLETQYFGPGTRLLVL.

The chain is built from TRBV28 and TRBJ1-5; 7 bases align to TRBD1. Germline V gene sequence: CDR1 MDHEN, CDR2 SYDVKM. The CDR3 loop spans 14 amino acids. J lost 5 bases, V lost 8 bases, and 9 bases had no gene match. The CDR3 reads CASSGQVGYQPQHF. The CDR3 DNA reads as TGTGCCAGCTCTGGACAGGTTGGGTATCAGCCCCAGCATTTT.

This clone was observed a few times. CDR3 sequence: CASSSFGYGYTF. In DNA form, the CDR3 reads TGTGCCAGCAGCTCCTTCGGTTATGGCTACACCTTC. J is TRBJ1-2 and V is TRBV7-9; D ambiguous. With 4 bases removed from V and 5 bases from J, the gap between germline ends came to 8 bases. Germline-derived CDR1 and CDR2 are SEHNR and FQNEAQ (reference sequence). The CDR3 has 12 residues.

The table lists this clone with a few counts. The chain combines TRBV7-3 with TRBJ1-4; 10 positions match TRBD1. Germline trimming cut 5 bases from V and 0 bases from J; bases unmatched to any gene: 12. The germline V gene encodes CDR1 SGHTA and CDR2 FQGTGA. CDR3 length: 19 residues. CDR3 nucleotide sequence: TGTGCCAGCAGCACCCTCGACAGGGGGCTACTAACAACTAATGAAAAACTGTTTTTT. Protein sequence: CASSTLDRGLLTTNEKLFF.

The V and J genes are TRBV5-8 and TRBJ2-3; no clear D gene. Trimming shortened V by 4 bases and J by 0 bases, and 15 bases separated the two germline ends. This CDR3 region has 16 residues. Germline V gene sequence: CDR1 SGHTS, CDR2 YDEGEE. DNA of the CDR3: TGTGCCAGCAGCAGAACGGGCCGCCGCAGCACAGATACGCAGTATTTT. Protein sequence: CASSRTGRRSTDTQYF.